The rows below give T cell receptor beta chains drawn from one sample of a study of T cell clusters in autoimmune cytopenias. From the multiplex PCR reads, TCRdb lists one entry per CDR3 protein and no DNA. Here the sample table reports about 2,900 distinct CDR3 sequences. What was sequenced was peripheral blood. The receptors were gathered from a human donor with an autoimmune cytopenia or autoimmune hepatitis (not recorded which). The CDR3 runs from the conserved cysteine through the conserved F or W. Fields, in order: J gene, V gene, clone size, CDR3 protein. Some rows have no size entry. The others give once, few or many, or a class for an expanded clone.

j_call: TRBJ2-7; v_call: TRBV5-4; clone_size: NA; cdr3_aa: CASSRTSGGDFYEQYF
j_call: TRBJ2-5; v_call: TRBV20-1; clone_size: medium-sized; cdr3_aa: CSARDDRETQYF
j_call: TRBJ1-1; v_call: TRBV7-2; clone_size: medium-sized; cdr3_aa: CASSPLWEQGSTEAFF
j_call: TRBJ2-1; v_call: TRBV5-4; clone_size: medium-sized; cdr3_aa: CASSLDRDIDNEQFF
j_call: TRBJ1-4; v_call: TRBV13; clone_size: medium-sized; cdr3_aa: CASSRQGRRQDEKLFF
j_call: TRBJ1-2; v_call: TRBV19; clone_size: medium-sized; cdr3_aa: CASSTYLDRNYGYTF
j_call: TRBJ2-7; v_call: TRBV5-4; clone_size: medium-sized; cdr3_aa: CASSSGLAGYEQYF
j_call: TRBJ2-7; v_call: TRBV6-1; clone_size: NA; cdr3_aa: CASSGGSSLLLPRGEQYF
j_call: TRBJ1-6; v_call: TRBV6-5; clone_size: large; cdr3_aa: CASSYSGATNSYSPLHF
j_call: TRBJ2-1; v_call: TRBV27; clone_size: medium-sized; cdr3_aa: CASTRGGSYNEQFF
j_call: TRBJ2-7; v_call: TRBV27; clone_size: medium-sized; cdr3_aa: CASSLGPLNEQYF
j_call: TRBJ2-1; v_call: TRBV20-1; clone_size: medium-sized; cdr3_aa: CSARDVLGPNEQFF
j_call: TRBJ2-7; v_call: TRBV5-6; clone_size: NA; cdr3_aa: CASSFGTGGPHQYF
j_call: TRBJ2-1; v_call: TRBV27; clone_size: medium-sized; cdr3_aa: CASRPLLPGGPYNEQFF
j_call: TRBJ1-1; v_call: TRBV5-4; clone_size: medium-sized; cdr3_aa: CASSLDLNTEAFF
j_call: TRBJ2-3; v_call: TRBV24-1; clone_size: NA; cdr3_aa: CATSGGGSTDTQYF
j_call: TRBJ1-5; v_call: TRBV6-1; clone_size: medium-sized; cdr3_aa: CASSEGVANPNQPQHF
j_call: TRBJ2-3; v_call: TRBV28; clone_size: NA; cdr3_aa: CASSRITSSLAGGPNTDTQYF
j_call: TRBJ2-7; v_call: TRBV6-2/TRBV6-3; clone_size: medium-sized; cdr3_aa: CASSPYGQRGSYEQYF
j_call: TRBJ1-2; v_call: TRBV20-1; clone_size: NA; cdr3_aa: CSARALRGADGYTF
j_call: TRBJ2-7; v_call: TRBV4-1; clone_size: large; cdr3_aa: CASSQVWTGPYEQYF
j_call: TRBJ1-1; v_call: TRBV12-3/TRBV12-4; clone_size: medium-sized; cdr3_aa: CASSLALVRGGTEAFF
j_call: TRBJ2-5; v_call: TRBV5-6; clone_size: medium-sized; cdr3_aa: CASTTPKETQYF
j_call: TRBJ2-2; v_call: TRBV19; clone_size: medium-sized; cdr3_aa: CASILTGGPGELFF
j_call: TRBJ2-7; v_call: TRBV30; clone_size: medium-sized; cdr3_aa: CAWTRVPGYEQYF
j_call: TRBJ1-2; v_call: TRBV5-1; clone_size: NA; cdr3_aa: CASSLGDSNYGYTF
j_call: TRBJ1-6; v_call: TRBV4-3; clone_size: medium-sized; cdr3_aa: CASSQEPLLYNSPLHF
j_call: TRBJ2-3; v_call: TRBV11-2; clone_size: NA; cdr3_aa: CASSLGGASNTQYF
j_call: TRBJ2-6; v_call: TRBV20-1; clone_size: NA; cdr3_aa: CSARDGRTGANVLTF
j_call: TRBJ2-2; v_call: TRBV19; clone_size: medium-sized; cdr3_aa: CASSIVLAGLWTGELFF
j_call: TRBJ2-3; v_call: TRBV7-3; clone_size: NA; cdr3_aa: CASSFRGADTQYF
j_call: TRBJ1-2; v_call: TRBV5-1; clone_size: NA; cdr3_aa: CASSPGGSPGFGYTF
j_call: TRBJ1-1; v_call: TRBV5-6; clone_size: medium-sized; cdr3_aa: CASSLAGEGAEAFF
j_call: TRBJ2-3; v_call: TRBV6-5; clone_size: medium-sized; cdr3_aa: CASRSGQPADTQYF
j_call: TRBJ1-1; v_call: TRBV5-6; clone_size: medium-sized; cdr3_aa: CASSQLGPDVPSTEAFF
j_call: TRBJ1-2; v_call: TRBV15; clone_size: large; cdr3_aa: CATSNRGDGYTF
j_call: TRBJ1-1; v_call: TRBV2; clone_size: NA; cdr3_aa: CAGEHGQGEYFEAFF
j_call: TRBJ2-5; v_call: TRBV11-2; clone_size: NA; cdr3_aa: CASSPLRTSGGKSRSGETQYF
j_call: TRBJ2-7; v_call: TRBV4-1; clone_size: NA; cdr3_aa: CASSQLAGGAYEQYF
j_call: TRBJ1-2; v_call: TRBV14; clone_size: medium-sized; cdr3_aa: CASSQGLGGNGYTF
j_call: TRBJ1-2; v_call: TRBV5-4; clone_size: NA; cdr3_aa: CASSRGIGAEGYTF
j_call: TRBJ2-5; v_call: TRBV6-2/TRBV6-3; clone_size: medium-sized; cdr3_aa: CASSYSTSGGDGTQYF
j_call: TRBJ2-5; v_call: TRBV4-3; clone_size: NA; cdr3_aa: CASSQVWQAQETQYF
j_call: TRBJ1-2; v_call: TRBV6-5; clone_size: medium-sized; cdr3_aa: CASSFDRQGYTF
j_call: TRBJ2-7; v_call: TRBV20-1; clone_size: NA; cdr3_aa: CSARADRDYEQYF
j_call: TRBJ2-1; v_call: TRBV6-2/TRBV6-3; clone_size: medium-sized; cdr3_aa: CASRTLAGGYNEQFF
j_call: TRBJ1-3; v_call: TRBV10-1; clone_size: NA; cdr3_aa: CASSEKVGGSGNTIYF
j_call: TRBJ1-5; v_call: TRBV28; clone_size: NA; cdr3_aa: CATLGQGHQPQHF
j_call: TRBJ1-1; v_call: TRBV5-5; clone_size: medium-sized; cdr3_aa: CASSLTGLGTEAFF
j_call: TRBJ1-1; v_call: TRBV6-2/TRBV6-3; clone_size: NA; cdr3_aa: CASSRTGPHTEAFF
j_call: TRBJ1-6; v_call: TRBV5-6; clone_size: medium-sized; cdr3_aa: CASSLKGQNNSPLHF
j_call: TRBJ2-7; v_call: TRBV27; clone_size: NA; cdr3_aa: CASSGELAGAIYEQYF
j_call: TRBJ2-7; v_call: TRBV6-5; clone_size: medium-sized; cdr3_aa: CASSASGTISSYEQYF